Below, 23 T cell receptor beta chains from the same sample are listed, as sequenced in a study of blood T cells in healthy people across ages. Together with a sample-barcoded 5' primer, a J-beta primer mix was included in a second PCR lasting 7 to 11 cycles. From the 5' RACE reads, TCRdb called clonotypes with MiXCR, one entry per CDR3 protein. The sample has approximately 2,000,000 distinct CDR3 sequences; about two fifths are singletons. The sequenced sample was blood. The source of these receptors is a human donor in good health.

The chain links TRBV29-1 to TRBJ2-5; 16 bases are a match to TRBD2. Germline lookup yields CDR1 SQVTM and CDR2 ANQGSEA. V lost 3 bases to trimming and J lost 3 bases; unmatched junction nucleotides: 4. The CDR3 contains 16 residues. In DNA, the CDR3 is TGCAGCGTTGACGGGACTAGCGGGGGGGCTGAAGAGACCCAGTACTTC. It codes for CSVDGTSGGAEETQYF.

V usage is TRBV12-3 or TRBV12-4 and J usage is TRBJ2-7, with D perhaps matching TRBD2 (6 bases). V was pared by 8 bases and J by 7 bases, with 15 bases between. CDR3 length: 12 amino acids. As DNA, the CDR3 is TGTGCCAGCTCACCTACGGGGGAGGAGCAGTACTTC. This gives the protein CASSPTGEEQYF.

This clonotype has ten or more counts. V is TRBV10-3 and J is TRBJ2-3; D remains ambiguous. Germline assignment: CDR1 ENHRY and CDR2 SYGVKD. The CDR3 has 13 residues. V lost 10 bases and J lost 2, with 13 bases in between. Here the CDR3 DNA reads TGTGCCACCTCTATCGCTTACACAGATACGCAGTATTTT. Translation: CATSIAYTDTQYF.

The J gene is TRBJ1-2, the V gene TRBV7-9; TRBD1 matches at 9 bases. The CDR3 contains 16 residues. Unmatched junction bases numbered 12, after V lost 6 bases and J lost 4 bases. The germline CDR1 and CDR2 sequences are SEHNR and FQNEAQ (reference sequence). The CDR3 protein is CASSYTLPTGGYGYTF. CDR3 bases: TGTGCCAGCAGTTATACCCTACCGACAGGGGGCTATGGCTACACCTTC.

There are many counts of this clonotype. This chain joins TRBV10-2 and TRBJ2-6; D unresolved. CDR1 and CDR2 from the germline V gene are WSHSY and SAAADI. V dropped 2 bases and J dropped 0 bases, with 11 bases sitting between them. This CDR3 is 17 amino acids long. CDR3 protein: CASSEQSPYSGANVLTF. CDR3 bases: TGCGCCAGCAGTGAGCAGAGCCCGTACTCTGGGGCCAACGTCCTGACTTTC.

This rearrangement joins TRBV20-1 to TRBJ2-7; D gene uncertain. V was pared by 1 base and J by 5 bases, with 12 bases between. Germline lookup yields CDR1 DFQATT and CDR2 SNEGSKA (reference sequence). The CDR3 consists of 13 residues. CDR3 coding DNA: TGCAGTGCTAGAGGGCGCGGTTGGAACGAGCAGTACTTC. Protein: CSARGRGWNEQYF.

This chain connects TRBV29-1 to TRBJ2-3, with 9 bases that match TRBD1. The CDR3 sequence is 15 residues long. The ends lost 4 bases at V and 2 bases at J; junction bases unmatched: 7. Germline values: CDR1 SQVTM, CDR2 ANQGSEA. In DNA, the CDR3 is TGCAGCGTTGCGGTAGGACAGGGGCCCACAGATACGCAGTATTTT. This sequence encodes CSVAVGQGPTDTQYF.

The chain recombines TRBV5-5 with TRBJ1-2; 7 bases are a match to TRBD1. Germline values: CDR1 SGHKS, CDR2 YYEKEE (reference sequence). The length of the CDR3 is 14 residues. Losses at the gene ends were 1 base for V and 4 bases for J; bases not matched to a gene: 4. CDR3 sequence: CASSLQGDRYGYTF. The CDR3 coding sequence is TGTGCCAGCAGCTTGCAGGGGGACCGCTATGGCTACACCTTC. The variable domain in full, completed from reference TRBV5-5 and TRBJ1-2, reads DAGVTQSPTHLIKTRGQQVTLRCSPISGHKSVSWYQQVLGQGPQFIFQYYEKEERGRGNFPDRFSARQFPNYSSELNVNALLLGDSALYLCASSLQGDRYGYTFGSGTRLTVV.

This clonotype was seen a single time. The chain joins TRBV4-3 to TRBJ2-7, with 7 bases lining up with TRBD2. This CDR3 spans 16 amino acids. V lost 0 bases and J lost 5; bases outside the gene matches: 10. The V gene's germline CDR1 is LGHNA and CDR2 YSLEER. The CDR3 bases are TGCGCCAGCAGCCAAGATACTGGGGAGGGGAAACACGAGCAGTACTTC. Amino acids: CASSQDTGEGKHEQYF.

The chain couples TRBV12-3 or TRBV12-4 to TRBJ2-4; either TRBD1 or TRBD2 may fit D (5 bases each). The CDR3 spans 13 residues. V was shortened by 5 bases and J by 12 bases, with 17 bases between the two germline ends. The CDR3 protein is CASSERAWDGQYF. CDR3 sequence (DNA): TGTGCCAGCAGTGAAAGGGCCTGGGACGGTCAGTACTTC.

CDR3: CASSYETGYSPLHF. The CDR3 DNA is TGTGCCAGCAGTTACGAGACAGGTTATTCACCCCTCCACTTT. The V and J genes are TRBV6-5 and TRBJ1-6; a weak D match, TRBD1 (6 bases). This CDR3 spans 14 amino acids. V was cut by 2 bases and J by 8 bases, with 10 bases left in between. Per the germline V gene, CDR1 is MNHEY and CDR2 is SVGAGI.

Concerning this clonotype itself: A much larger clone differs from this one at a single base, so this may be a read error. CDR3 sequence: CASSYAGRVDEQYF. The CDR3 DNA is TGTGCCAGCAGTTACGCTGGGCGAGTCGATGAGCAGTACTTC. The rearrangement uses TRBV6-2 or TRBV6-3 and TRBJ2-4; no clear D gene. Germline CDR1 is MNHEY and CDR2 is SVGEGT. V was cut by 2 bases and J by 13 bases, with 18 bases left in between. There are 14 residues in the CDR3.

V and J are TRBV14 and TRBJ1-1; D remains ambiguous. The CDR3 runs 13 residues. Trimming removed 1 base at V and 11 bases at J, with 14 bases between. The germline V gene has CDR1 SGHDN and CDR2 FVKESK. The CDR3 coding sequence is TGTGCCAGCAGCCAAGGGGGAGCCATTTGGGCTTTCTTT. It specifies CASSQGGAIWAFF.

This clonotype was found many times. The chain links TRBV12-3 or TRBV12-4 to TRBJ1-6, with TRBD1 as a possible D gene (6 bases). This CDR3 is built from 13 residues. Trimming stripped 6 bases from V and 7 bases from J, with 10 bases between. CDR3 protein: CASSRTANSPLHF. CDR3 bases: TGTGCCAGCAGCAGGACAGCAAATTCACCCCTCCACTTT.

The V call is TRBV2, the J call TRBJ1-1; D not resolved. CDR1 is SNHLY and CDR2 is FYNNEI in the germline V gene. The CDR3 is 13 residues long. V lost 0 bases, J lost 5 bases, and 7 bases lay in between. CDR3 sequence: CASSEAVLTEAFF. The CDR3 nucleotides read TGTGCCAGCAGTGAAGCGGTCTTGACTGAAGCTTTCTTT.

CDR3 sequence: CASSQGLNFNSPLHF. Here the CDR3 DNA reads TGTGCCAGCAGCCAGGGTCTGAATTTTAATTCACCCCTCCACTTT. The chain has TRBV5-5 and TRBJ1-6; D may be TRBD1 (5 bases). The CDR3 is made up of 15 amino acids. V was cut by 4 bases and J by 6 bases, with 14 bases left in between. CDR1 SGHKS and CDR2 YYEKEE come from the germline V gene (reference sequence).

This clonotype was observed many times. This chain uses TRBV29-1 with TRBJ2-1; 8 positions agree with TRBD1. Trimming removed 5 bases from V and 7 bases from J; junction bases left unmatched: 7. This CDR3 is 13 amino acids long. Germline lookup yields CDR1 SQVTM and CDR2 ANQGSEA. The CDR3 DNA sequence: TGCAGCGTTTACCAGGGGGCGGGAAATGAGCAGTTCTTC. Translating gives CSVYQGAGNEQFF.

The chain carries TRBV5-1 and TRBJ2-3; TRBD1 aligns across 12 bases. V lost 0 bases, J lost 4 bases, and 9 bases stayed unmatched. CDR1 is SGHRS and CDR2 is YFSETQ in the germline V gene. The CDR3 covers 18 residues. CDR3 DNA: TGCGCCAGCAGCTTGGCCCCCCGGGGACAGGGGGCATCAGATACGCAGTATTTT. Translation gives CASSLAPRGQGASDTQYF.

V usage is TRBV9 and J usage is TRBJ2-6, with 7 bases matching TRBD1. The CDR3 extends over 18 amino acids. From germline, CDR1 is SGDLS and CDR2 YYNGEE. Unmatched junction bases numbered 12, after V lost 5 bases and J lost 1 base. The CDR3 here is CASSLDRVAMSGANVLTF. As DNA, the CDR3 is TGTGCCAGCAGTCTAGACAGGGTCGCAATGTCTGGGGCCAACGTCCTGACTTTC.

This clonotype was found a few times. The V gene is TRBV20-1, the J gene TRBJ2-1; TRBD2 is a possible D gene (6 bases). Germline CDR1 and CDR2: DFQATT and SNEGSKA (reference sequence). The germline V and J ends were trimmed by 5 bases and 10 bases, with 18 bases remaining between them. The CDR3 sequence is 13 residues long. The CDR3 is CSARLPPGEEQFF. CDR3 DNA: TGCAGTGCTCGCCTTCCCCCGGGGGAAGAGCAGTTCTTC.

The chain is built from TRBV20-1 and TRBJ2-1; 14 nucleotides line up with TRBD2. Germline lookup yields CDR1 DFQATT and CDR2 SNEGSKA (reference sequence). CDR3 length: 17 residues. V shed 4 bases, J shed 3 bases, and the junction held 8 bases outside the gene matches. The CDR3 is CSAKPGTSGGHYNEQFF. CDR3 coding DNA: TGCAGTGCTAAACCAGGGACTAGCGGGGGCCACTACAATGAGCAGTTCTTC.

Concerning this clonotype: Because it lacks the conserved phenylalanine or tryptophan at the end, this CDR3 is likely a read error. The chain is built from TRBV12-3 or TRBV12-4 and TRBJ2-3, with 7 positions matching TRBD1. The CDR3 runs 15 residues. With V trimmed by 1 base and J by 2 bases, 3 bases remained unmatched. CDR3 sequence: CASSLVDRPTDTQYC. CDR3 bases: TGTGCCAGCAGTTTAGTGGACAGGCCCACAGATACGCAGTATTGT.

This clonotype was seen more than once but under ten times. One junction end disagrees with the germline gene, perhaps due to a read error. V is TRBV29-1 and J is TRBJ1-5; TRBD1 aligns across 9 bases. Germline CDR1 SQVTM, CDR2 ANQGSEA. There are 13 residues in the CDR3. The CDR3 loop reads CSVDTGGDQPQHF. The CDR3 DNA follows: TGTAGCGTTGACACAGGGGGCGATCAGCCCCAGCATTTT.